This note documents a single T cell receptor beta chain sequence. Its antigen target is currently unknown. No base quality information exists; no much larger clone differs at one position. The receptor library was made with 5' RACE. The instrument was an Illumina HiSeq 2500. A second PCR of about 6 to 12 cycles was run with a J-beta primer mix and a sample-barcoded 5' primer. A template-switch 5' adaptor carrying 12 random nucleotides introduced a unique molecular identifier onto each TCR beta cDNA molecule. Each sample yielded at least 3 million CDR3-containing paired-end reads. First-strand cDNA was synthesized from all RNA with the Mint cDNA synthesis kit, primed by a TRBC-specific oligonucleotide. Following uracil-DNA glycosylase treatment, all cDNA underwent a first 18-cycle PCR with the universal primers M1SS and BC2_uni_R. The original pipeline was this. Each sample was normalized by randomly selecting 1 million high-quality reads, each carrying a distinct molecular identifier. Instead of being binned into consensus sequences, reads that shared molecular identifiers were thrown out. MiTCR, run with a Q25 quality threshold and the strictest error-elimination algorithm, handled CDR3 identification, clonotype clustering and error correction. A nonparametric unseen species model with Euler transformation was used to estimate a lower bound on total TCR beta diversity. The raw public reads went through TCRdb reprocessing: fastp at Q25, MiXCR clone calling, in-frame beta chains kept. Rows merge per CDR3 protein into single entries with the most common DNA and genes. The V and J calls come from TCRdb's annotation, not from the publication. This sample gives 500,000 to 650,000 distinct CDR3 sequences in total; about 27% of them show up just once. The top ten clonotypes cover approximately 3.7% of the sample.

V loses 0 bases, J loses 0 bases, and the germline ends lie 12 bases apart. From a lookup of the germline V gene (reference sequence), CDR1 and CDR2 are DFQATT and SNEGSKA. Spanning cysteine to phenylalanine, the CDR3 consists of 16 amino acids. Kept here is only the CDR3 DNA, which spans 48 bases and is read in frame from base 1. Systemically healthy Caucasian individuals from Russia, around 39 in total and aged about 6 to 100 years, were included as donors. Each donor gave around 9.8 milliliters of peripheral blood, collected into EDTA-treated Vacutainer tubes. Ficoll-Paque density-gradient centrifugation was used to isolate PBMCs, with at least 7 million per sample. Total RNA was extracted from PBMCs with Trizol reagent, with at least 6 micrograms obtained per sample. Naive CD45RAhigh/CD27high T cell percentages were measured by flow cytometry on a PBMC aliquot from every donor. The record originates from a study of blood T cells in healthy people across ages (dated by TCRdb to the mid-2010s). Study-wide context: In model experiments, template switching captured about one uniquely barcoded TCR beta cDNA molecule for every two T cells. Using the same blood draw, the study looked at two additional independent replicas of 1 million unique cDNA reads for two donors, one aged 18 to 30 and the other aged 80 or older. Using deep sequencing normalized with unique cDNA molecular identifiers, the study measured how TCR beta repertoire diversity changes with age. Donors were grouped into four age groups: young (average roughly 17 years), middle-aged (roughly 37), aged (approximately 58) and long-lived (approximately 81).

Study-wide conclusions, independent of this receptor: There was a strong correlation between observed TCR beta diversity and the percentage of naive T cells measured by flow cytometry. Since profiling was done on bulk unsorted PBMCs, naive and antigen-experienced compartments could not be conclusively compared. Donor CMV infection status was unknown, potentially confounding age-related changes in expanded clonotypes. Estimates of total diversity based on one million sequenced T cells were regarded as lower bounds and as underestimates. Observed TCR beta diversity per million T cells fell roughly linearly with age, and a significant reduction was already apparent by age around 44. Compared with the aged group, the long-lived group had more naive CD4+ T cells, fewer expanded clones and increased TCR diversity, suggesting age selection.

This same sample was also part of a study on T cells of mothers and their children. The second study's authors report: The donors were nine systemically healthy Caucasian individuals, made up of three mothers and their six children. cDNA synthesis used all of the extracted RNA, with around 1.6 ug of RNA in each 15 ul reaction. In the second PCR, the M1S primer added sample barcodes and 2-4 random nucleotides. More than 9 million TCR beta CDR3 reads were obtained from each mother, and about 3 million reads were obtained from each child. Thymic selection similarly shapes TCR recombination output in related and unrelated pairs, with minor effect from inherited differences. Normalized repertoire overlap was always slightly but never significantly higher in related than unrelated mother-child pairs. No persistent microchimeric T cell clones were found, with a detection sensitivity of approximately 100 clones per million clonotypes. Deep NGS was used in the study to compare the TCR beta repertoires of mothers and children and to look for features that separate related mother-child pairs from unrelated individuals. The mean age was around 40 +/- 4 years for the mothers and around 11 +/- 4 years for the children. After adapter ligation with NEBNext reagents, the libraries were sequenced on Illumina HiSeq 2000 with 100+100 nt paired-end reads. To prevent cross-contamination, the mother and child libraries were prepared a month apart and were sequenced in separate runs. Between about 500,000 and 2,300,000 distinct TCR beta clonotypes were identified per donor. Naive TCR beta clonotypes were estimated from low-frequency clonotypes matched to each donor's FACS-determined naive share, without sorting.

This clonotype originated in a boy between 2 and 10 years old in good health. Sequenced sample: blood. The chain is assembled from TRBV20-1 and TRBJ2-1; TRBD2 could be the D gene, as 5 bases match. The CDR3 reads as follows: CSARDLASSSYNEQFF. The DNA sequence follows: TGCAGTGCTAGAGATTTAGCGTCGAGCTCCTACAATGAGCAGTTCTTC.